These T cell receptor beta chains were read from a single sample in a study of HIV-infected patients and healthy controls. TCRdb recomputed calls from the 5' RACE reads with MiXCR, one row per CDR3 protein. The sample yields under 70,000 distinct CDR3 sequences, less than 20% seen once. Specimen: CD4+ T cells from blood. The receptors were sampled from a human donor in good health. CDR3s include the opening cysteine and the closing phenylalanine or tryptophan. A D gene is named only where the DNA matches it firmly. Size values are once, few and many counts, or a class for expanded clones, and some rows have none.

J | V | D | size | CDR3 | DNA
TRBJ2-5 | TRBV12-3/TRBV12-4 | . | . | CASSLTEETQYF | TGTGCCAGCAGTCTGACCGAAGAGACCCAGTACTTC
TRBJ1-1 | TRBV6-2/TRBV6-3 | . | few | CASSYSYNLNTEAFF | TGTGCCAGCAGTTACTCTTACAACCTGAACACTGAAGCTTTCTTT
TRBJ2-3 | TRBV13 | . | . | CASSQRGTFTDTQYF | TGTGCCAGCAGCCAGAGAGGGACTTTCACAGATACGCAGTATTTT
TRBJ1-6 | TRBV6-2/TRBV6-3 | TRBD1 | . | CASKPRTGTPNSPLHF | TGTGCCAGCAAGCCCCGGACAGGGACCCCAAATTCACCCCTCCACTTT
TRBJ2-3 | TRBV20-1 | . | medium-sized | CSANGGGSGLTDTQYF | TGCAGTGCTAACGGAGGGGGGAGCGGCCTCACAGATACGCAGTATTTT
TRBJ1-2 | TRBV18 | . | few | CASSPPGLLGGYTF | TGTGCCAGCTCACCTCCGGGACTACTAGGAGGCTACACCTTC
TRBJ1-1 | TRBV4-3 | TRBD1 | . | CASSQELRGTGVVKAEAFF | TGCGCCAGCAGCCAAGAGTTAAGAGGGACAGGGGTCGTTAAGGCTGAAGCTTTCTTT
TRBJ2-1 | TRBV29-1 | TRBD1 | . | CSVTTGYNEQFF | TGCAGCGTTACGACAGGGTACAATGAGCAGTTCTTC
TRBJ2-3 | TRBV27 | . | many | CASSLGKFIPDTQYF | TGTGCCAGCAGTTTAGGGAAGTTTATCCCAGATACGCAGTATTTT
TRBJ1-3 | TRBV5-1 | . | many | CASSLDVGGAGNTIYF | TGCGCCAGCAGCTTGGACGTCGGGGGAGCTGGAAACACCATATATTTT
TRBJ1-2 | TRBV3-1 | . | . | CASSQSNYGYTF | TGTGCCAGCAGCCAATCTAACTATGGCTACACCTTC
TRBJ1-5 | TRBV20-1 | . | few | CSAPGHGSNQPQHF | TGCAGTGCACCCGGACACGGCAGCAATCAGCCCCAGCATTTT
TRBJ2-5 | TRBV12-3/TRBV12-4 | . | few | CASSFGGFQETQYF | TGTGCCAGCAGTTTTGGGGGCTTCCAAGAGACCCAGTACTTC
TRBJ1-1 | TRBV18 | TRBD1 | . | CASSPTGETEAFF | TGTGCCAGCTCACCCACAGGGGAGACTGAAGCTTTCTTT
TRBJ1-1 | TRBV12-3/TRBV12-4 | . | many | CASLKGQGMNTEAFF | TGTGCCAGCTTAAAAGGGCAGGGGATGAACACTGAAGCTTTCTTT
TRBJ1-1 | TRBV5-1 | . | many | CASSLVGPTEAFF | TGCGCCAGCAGCTTGGTGGGGCCCACTGAAGCTTTCTTT
TRBJ2-7 | TRBV27 | TRBD1 | . | CASSAIAGTGAYEQYF | TGTGCCAGCAGCGCTATAGCCGGGACAGGGGCCTACGAGCAGTACTTC
TRBJ1-2 | TRBV5-4 | . | . | CASSLDQPNYGYTF | TGTGCCAGCAGCTTGGACCAGCCTAACTATGGCTACACCTTC
TRBJ1-4 | TRBV27 | TRBD1 | . | CASRIRQGYEKLFF | TGTGCCAGCAGGATTAGACAGGGTTATGAAAAACTGTTTTTT
TRBJ1-1 | TRBV29-1 | . | . | CSVEPPGNTEAFF | TGCAGCGTTGAACCACCGGGGAACACTGAAGCTTTCTTT
TRBJ2-3 | TRBV7-9 | . | . | CASSLVGADTQYF | TGTGCCAGCAGCTTAGTCGGTGCAGATACGCAGTATTTT
TRBJ1-5 | TRBV4-3 | TRBD1 | . | CASSQKTGEGQPQHF | TGCGCCAGCAGCCAGAAAACAGGGGAAGGACAGCCCCAGCATTTT
TRBJ2-3 | TRBV2 | . | many | CASSESHSTDTQYF | TGTGCCAGCAGTGAAAGCCACAGCACAGATACGCAGTATTTT